This T cell receptor (beta chain) was obtained from a study of blood T cells in healthy people across ages. Turning to the study itself: In model experiments, template switching was able to capture about one barcoded beta molecule for every two T cells that were present.

Study findings and constraints: Diversity of TCR beta correlated strongly with naive T cell percentage.

Primed by a sample-barcoded 5' primer and a J-beta primer mix, a second PCR proceeded for about 7 to 11 cycles. Unique molecular identifiers of 12 random nucleotides labeled each cDNA. TCRdb itself ran the 5' RACE reads through MiXCR, one entry per CDR3 protein. The sample shows over 700,000 distinct CDR3 sequences, less than 70% of them seen only once. V was clipped by 5 bases and J by 4 bases, with 13 bases between them. In germline, CDR1 is MDHEN, CDR2 SYDVKM. This CDR3 is built from 14 residues. This clonotype was seen a few times. Its cognate antigen is unknown. The sequence came from a man older than 75 in good health. V usage is TRBV28 and J usage is TRBJ2-3; D remains unclear. Sequencing input: blood. The CDR3 DNA reads as TGTGCCAGCAGTCGAGGAAAGGGCCCAGATACGCAGTATTTT. Amino acids: CASSRGKGPDTQYF.